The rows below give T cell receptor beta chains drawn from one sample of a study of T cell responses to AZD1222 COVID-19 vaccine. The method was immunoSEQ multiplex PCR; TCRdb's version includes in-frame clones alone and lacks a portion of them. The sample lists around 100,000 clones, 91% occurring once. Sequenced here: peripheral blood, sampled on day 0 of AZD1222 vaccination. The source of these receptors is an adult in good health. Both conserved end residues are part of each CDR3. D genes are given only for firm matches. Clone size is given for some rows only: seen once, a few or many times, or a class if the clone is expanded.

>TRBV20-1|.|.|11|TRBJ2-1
TGCAGTGCTAGAGGGCTCACTCAGGAGTTCTTC
CSARGLTQEFF
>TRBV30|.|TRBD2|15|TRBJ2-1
TGTGCCTGGAGTGTACTAGCGGGAGGGGGTAATGAGCAGTTCTTC
CAWSVLAGGGNEQFF
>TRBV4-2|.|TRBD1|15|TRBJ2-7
TGTGCCAGCAGCCCCAGACAGGGGACTGCCGAAGAGCAGTACTTC
CASSPRQGTAEEQYF
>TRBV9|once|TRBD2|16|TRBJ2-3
TGTGCCAGCAGCGTAACTAGCGGGAGGGGCACAGATACGCAGTATTTT
CASSVTSGRGTDTQYF
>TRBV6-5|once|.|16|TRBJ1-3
TGTGCCAGCAGTTACACCTCCCGGTTCCAAGGAAACACCATATATTTT
CASSYTSRFQGNTIYF
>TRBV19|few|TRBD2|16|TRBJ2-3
TGTGCCAGTAGTATAGTTCCGGGAGGTGGCACAGATACGCAGTATTTT
CASSIVPGGGTDTQYF
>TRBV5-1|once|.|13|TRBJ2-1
TGCGCCAGCAGCTTGAGGAATTACAATGAGCAGTTCTTC
CASSLRNYNEQFF
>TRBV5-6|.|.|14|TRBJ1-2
TGTGCCAGCAGCTTGGGGGGGCTGGACTATGGCTACACCTTC
CASSLGGLDYGYTF
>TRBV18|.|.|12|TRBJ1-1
TGTGCCAGCTCACCGGCGGCTAGAAAGGCTTTCTTT
CASSPAARKAFF
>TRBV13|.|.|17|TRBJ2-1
TGTGCCAGCAGCTTAGGGTCTAGCGCCCACCGTAGGGATGAGCAGTTCTTC
CASSLGSSAHRRDEQFF